This entry describes one T cell receptor (beta chain). No antigen is known for it. Clones were sequenced by immunoSEQ multiplex PCR, and TCRdb holds only the in-frame ones, with some missing. The sample lists fewer than 500,000 clones, more than 80% seen once, with 12% in the top ten. This sample was taken from a study of Ad26.COV2.S vaccination and SARS-CoV-2 variants. Study background: Into the muscle, Ad26.COV2.S was dosed once or twice, 56 days apart. Whole-study findings and limits: The TCR breadth and depth analyses may have understated or missed part of the total T cell responses. Responses of spike-specific T cells (both CD8+ and CD4+) reportedly showed substantial breadth after vaccination.

Sample treatment: around 19 received Ad26.COV2.S at low or high dose, single or two shots; about five received placebo; per-sample allocation not given. The investigators took samples on day 63 after the first vaccine or placebo injection. Looked up from germline, CDR1 is SGHNT and CDR2 is YYREEE (reference sequence). V was shortened by 5 bases and J by 3 bases, with 9 bases between the two germline ends. The CDR3 is 13 amino acids. The source was peripheral blood, collected in a trial of Ad26.COV2.S vaccine versus placebo. The clonotype was recovered from a person between 18 and 59 years old who received the Ad26.COV2.S COVID-19 vaccine or a placebo. The V gene is TRBV5-4, the J gene TRBJ1-3; D is undetermined. The CDR3 region has the DNA TGTGCCAGCAGTTCCACGGGTGGAAACACCATATATTTT. This translates into CASSSTGGNTIYF.